The 13 T cell receptor beta chains reported below all come from one sample, sequenced in a study of T cells in women clearing cervical HPV infection. Profiling relied on immunoSEQ multiplex PCR, and the TCRdb table lists in-frame clones only, not all of them. This sample's clone table lists about 23,000 clones. Input material: blood buffy coat. The receptors here all came from a woman between 18 and 70 years old with a cervical HPV16 infection that either progressed to CIN3+ or cleared (not recorded which).

Of note for this clone: The CDR3 goes on 3 residues after the read ends, and that part is filled in from the germline J gene. V gene TRBV5-1 combines with J gene TRBJ2-7, with a tentative D call TRBD2 (5 bases). The CDR3 has 15 amino acids. The ends were cut back, 3 bases at V and 2 bases at J, with 15 bases in the middle. The germline V gene encodes CDR1 SGHRS and CDR2 YFSETQ. This CDR3 is CASSSSPGVTYEQYF. The part of the CDR3 DNA that was read is TGCGCCAGCAGCTCCAGTCCCGGGGTCACCTACGAG.

About this clone: The read is 3 residues too short to cover the CDR3 end, so that end is filled in from the germline J gene. The chain employs TRBV20-1 and TRBJ1-5, with D perhaps TRBD1 (6 bases). Germline loops: CDR1 DFQATT, CDR2 SNEGSKA (reference sequence). This CDR3 region has 15 residues. V was trimmed by 4 bases and J by 4 bases, leaving 17 bases between them. CDR3 DNA, as far as it was read: TGCAGTGCTAAAGAACAGGGAACGGGTAATCAGCCC. The encoded protein is CSAKEQGTGNQP. The full CDR3 is CSAKEQGTGNQPQHF.

Turning to this clone: The CDR3 end lies 3 residues beyond the end of the read and is filled in from the germline J gene. The rearrangement joins TRBV19 to TRBJ2-1; D gene uncertain. The V end lost 1 base, the J end lost 4 bases, and 8 bases lay between the germline ends. Germline CDR1 is LNHDA and CDR2 is SQIVND (reference sequence). The CDR3 loop spans 14 amino acids. CDR3 DNA, as far as it was read: TGTGCCAGTAGTATAGCCCATACTTACAATGAG. Protein: CASSIAHTYNE. The whole CDR3 reads CASSIAHTYNEQFF. Complete variable domain (other parts from reference TRBV19 and TRBJ2-1): DGGITQSPKYLFRKEGQNVTLSCEQNLNHDAMYWYRQDPGQGLRLIYYSQIVNDFQKGDIAEGYSVSREKKESFPLTVTSAQKNPTAFYLCASSIAHTYNEQFFGPGTRLTVL.

For this clone: The CDR3 goes on 3 residues after the read ends, and that part is filled in from the germline J gene. The chain combines TRBV7-2 with TRBJ2-5, with TRBD2 matching over 11 bases. Germline trimming cut 4 bases from V and 5 bases from J; bases unmatched to any gene: 0. Germline values: CDR1 SGHTA, CDR2 FQGNSA. The CDR3 runs to 13 residues. CDR3 sequence: CASSWTSGETQYF. Partial CDR3 DNA: TGTGCCAGCAGCTGGACTAGCGGGGAGACC.

On this clone itself: The read falls 3 residues short of the CDR3 end, and the missing part is taken from the germline J gene. The chain employs TRBV30 and TRBJ2-4; D possibly uses TRBD1 or TRBD2 (6 bases each). Germline V CDR1 and CDR2: GTSNPN, SVGIG (reference sequence). The CDR3 is made up of 13 amino acids. The CDR3 bases that were read are TGTGCCTGGAGTTGGGGGCAGGGAGGAGGT. Translated: CAWSWGQGGG. The CDR3 reads in full as CAWSWGQGGGQYF. Supplemented by reference TRBV30 and TRBJ2-4, the full variable domain reads SQTIHQWPATLVQPVGSPLSLECTVEGTSNPNLYWYRQAAGRGLQLLFYSVGIGQISSEVPQNLSASRPQDRQFILSSKKLLLSDSGFYLCAWSWGQGGGQYFGAGTRLSVL.

To note about this clone: The read ends 3 residues before the CDR3 terminus; that terminus is restored from the germline J gene. The chain is built from TRBV18 and TRBJ2-7, with a weak D call TRBD2 (6 bases). This CDR3 comprises 13 residues. The germline CDR1 and CDR2 sequences are KGHSH and LQKENI. Trimming removed 2 bases at V and 5 bases at J, with 10 bases between. The covered CDR3 bases are TGTGCCAGCTCACCATTGGAGGGCCACGAG. It encodes CASSPLEGHE. The full CDR3 sequence reads CASSPLEGHEQYF.

Notes on this clone: The sequence runs out 3 residues before the end of the CDR3; the remainder is reconstructed from the germline J gene. The gene calls are TRBV18 and TRBJ1-1, with TRBD1 as a possible D gene (5 bases). The CDR3 length is 16 residues. V lost 0 bases and J lost 0, with 11 bases in between. The germline V gene has CDR1 KGHSH and CDR2 LQKENI. CDR3 residues: CASSPPNTGVNTEAFF. The sequenced CDR3 bases are TGTGCCAGCTCACCACCGAATACAGGCGTGAACACTGAA.

On this clone itself: The read gets to within 3 residues of the CDR3 end, and the germline J gene fills in the rest. This CDR3 is also generated by other DNA sequences in the sample. This sequence joins TRBV12-3 or TRBV12-4 and TRBJ1-2, with 8 bases aligning to TRBD1. This CDR3 is built from 15 residues. V dropped 2 bases and J dropped 5; count of bases not matched to a gene: 7. CDR3: CASSLMGDRGYGYTF. The covered CDR3 bases are TGTGCCAGCAGTTTAATGGGCGACAGGGGTTATGGC.

In terms of frequency, this clone is medium-sized. With the read ending 3 residues before the CDR3 end, the germline J gene is used to fill in that end. The chain uses TRBV7-3 and TRBJ2-2; D possibly corresponds to TRBD2 (5 bases). The germline V gene has CDR1 SGHTA and CDR2 FQGTGA. The CDR3 covers 17 residues. Trimming took off 8 bases at V and 4 bases at J, with 23 bases between the two ends. The sequenced CDR3 bases are TGTGCCAGCGCCCCCTTCCGGCAGGAGGTGGGCACCGGGGAG. This codes for CASAPFRQEVGTGE. The entire CDR3 reads CASAPFRQEVGTGELFF.

As concerns this clone: The sequenced fragment ends 3 residues before the CDR3 boundary, so the rest is inferred from the germline J gene. The chain employs TRBV20-1 and TRBJ2-7; D might be TRBD1 (6 bases). CDR3 size: 15 residues. Germline CDR1 DFQATT, CDR2 SNEGSKA (reference sequence). Deletions cut 6 bases from V and 2 bases from J, with 20 bases between. Incomplete CDR3 DNA: TGCAGTGCCGCATCAGGGGACCTCCGTCCCTACGAG. This gives the protein CSAASGDLRPYE. The CDR3 as a whole reads CSAASGDLRPYEQYF.

The CDR3 protein is CASSQPDRRTGEQFF. The sequenced CDR3 bases are TGTGCCAGCAGTCAGCCGGACAGGAGAACGGGTGAG. The chain is built from TRBV28 and TRBJ2-1; 7 nucleotides match TRBD1. The CDR3 end falls 3 residues outside the read, so it is completed with the germline J gene. The CDR3 is 15 residues long. With V trimmed by 5 bases and J by 9 bases, 13 bases remained unmatched. In germline, CDR1 is MDHEN, CDR2 SYDVKM.

CDR3 in amino acids: CASSYAAGESYNSPLFF. The DNA read from the CDR3 is TGTGCCAGCAGTTACGCCGCGGGGGAATCCTATAATTCACCG. The chain employs TRBV6-2 or TRBV6-3 and TRBJ2-2; the match to TRBD2 covers 7 bases. The CDR3 end falls 3 residues outside the read, so it is completed with the germline J gene. This CDR3 spans 17 amino acids. Germline lookup yields CDR1 MNHEY and CDR2 SVGEGT.

About this clone itself: Coverage ceases 3 residues before the CDR3 finishes, and the germline J gene fills in the end. The J gene is TRBJ1-1, the V gene TRBV19, with D uncertain. CDR1 is LNHDA and CDR2 is SQIVND in the germline V gene (reference sequence). CDR3 length: 14 amino acids. V lost 7 bases, J lost 0 bases, and 12 bases lay in between. Incomplete CDR3 DNA: TGTGCCAGTAAAACGGTTAATATGAACACTGAA. The encoded protein is CASKTVNMNTE. The whole CDR3 sequence reads CASKTVNMNTEAFF.